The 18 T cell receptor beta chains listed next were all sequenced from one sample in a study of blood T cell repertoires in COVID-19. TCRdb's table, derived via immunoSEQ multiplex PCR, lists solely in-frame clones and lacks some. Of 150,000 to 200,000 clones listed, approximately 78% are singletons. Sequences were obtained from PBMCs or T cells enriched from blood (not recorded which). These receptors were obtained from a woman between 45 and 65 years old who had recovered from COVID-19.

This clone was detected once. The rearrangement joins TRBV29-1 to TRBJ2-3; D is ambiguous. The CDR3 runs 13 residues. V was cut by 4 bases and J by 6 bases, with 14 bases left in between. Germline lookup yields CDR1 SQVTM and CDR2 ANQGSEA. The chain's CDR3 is CSVGDTLGDTQYF. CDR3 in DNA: TGCAGCGTTGGCGACACCCTTGGGGATACGCAGTATTTT.

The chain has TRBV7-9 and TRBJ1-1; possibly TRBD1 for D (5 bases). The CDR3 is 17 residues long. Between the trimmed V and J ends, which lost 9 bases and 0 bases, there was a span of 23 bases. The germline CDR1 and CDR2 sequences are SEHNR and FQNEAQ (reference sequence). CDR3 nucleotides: TGTGCCAGTCTACTCACCCCGGGGGTTTGGGTGAACACTGAAGCTTTCTTT. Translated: CASLLTPGVWVNTEAFF. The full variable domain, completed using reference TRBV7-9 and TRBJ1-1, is DTGVSQNPRHKITKRGQNVTFRCDPISEHNRLYWYRQTLGQGPEFLTYFQNEAQLEKSRLLSDRFSAERPKGSFSTLEIQRTEQGDSAMYLCASLLTPGVWVNTEAFFGQGTRLTVV.

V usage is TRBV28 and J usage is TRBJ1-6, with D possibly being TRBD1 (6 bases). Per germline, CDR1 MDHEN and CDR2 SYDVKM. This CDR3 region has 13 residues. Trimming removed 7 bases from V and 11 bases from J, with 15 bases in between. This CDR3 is CASTQGRYTPLHF. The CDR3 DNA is TGTGCCAGCACTCAGGGGCGCTACACACCCCTCCACTTT.

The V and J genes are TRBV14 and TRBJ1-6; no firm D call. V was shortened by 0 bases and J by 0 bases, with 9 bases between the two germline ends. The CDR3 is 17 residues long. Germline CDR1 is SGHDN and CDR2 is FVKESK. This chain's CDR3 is CASSQDMGSSYNSPLHF. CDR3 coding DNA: TGTGCCAGCAGCCAAGATATGGGGAGCTCCTATAATTCACCCCTCCACTTT.

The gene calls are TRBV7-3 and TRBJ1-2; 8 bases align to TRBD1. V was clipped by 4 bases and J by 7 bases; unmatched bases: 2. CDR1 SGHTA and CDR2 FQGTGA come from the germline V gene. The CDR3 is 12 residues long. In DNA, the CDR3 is TGTGCCAGCAGCTCACAGGGGGGTGGCTACACCTTC. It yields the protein CASSSQGGGYTF.

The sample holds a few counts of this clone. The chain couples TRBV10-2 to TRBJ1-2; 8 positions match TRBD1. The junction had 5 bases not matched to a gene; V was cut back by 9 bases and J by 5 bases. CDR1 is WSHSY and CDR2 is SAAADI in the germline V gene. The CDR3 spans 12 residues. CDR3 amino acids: CASMGQVYGYTF. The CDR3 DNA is TGCGCCAGTATGGGACAGGTATATGGCTACACCTTC.

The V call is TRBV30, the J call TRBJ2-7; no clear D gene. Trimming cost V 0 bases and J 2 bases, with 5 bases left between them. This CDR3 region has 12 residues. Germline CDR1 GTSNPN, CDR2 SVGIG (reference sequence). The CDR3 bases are TGTGCCTGGAGTGTACGGGCCTACGAGCAGTACTTC. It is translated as CAWSVRAYEQYF. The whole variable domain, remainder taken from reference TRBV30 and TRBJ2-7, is SQTIHQWPATLVQPVGSPLSLECTVEGTSNPNLYWYRQAAGRGLQLLFYSVGIGQISSEVPQNLSASRPQDRQFILSSKKLLLSDSGFYLCAWSVRAYEQYFGPGTRLTVT.

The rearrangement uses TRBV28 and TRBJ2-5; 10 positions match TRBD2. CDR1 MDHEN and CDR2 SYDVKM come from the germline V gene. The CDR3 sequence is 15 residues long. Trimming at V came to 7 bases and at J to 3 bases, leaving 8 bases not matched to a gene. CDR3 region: CASNPLGLAEETQYF. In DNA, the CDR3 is TGTGCCAGCAATCCACTAGGACTAGCGGAAGAGACCCAGTACTTC.

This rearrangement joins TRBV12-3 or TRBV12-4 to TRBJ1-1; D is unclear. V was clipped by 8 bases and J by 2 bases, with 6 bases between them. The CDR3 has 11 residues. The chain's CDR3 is CASRKNTEAFF. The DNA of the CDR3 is TGTGCCAGCCGTAAAAACACTGAAGCTTTCTTT.

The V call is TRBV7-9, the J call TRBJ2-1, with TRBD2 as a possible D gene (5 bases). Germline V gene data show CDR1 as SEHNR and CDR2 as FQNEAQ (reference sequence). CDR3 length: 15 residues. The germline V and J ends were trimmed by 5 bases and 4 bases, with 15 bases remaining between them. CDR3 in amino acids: CASSQAGVGYNEQFF. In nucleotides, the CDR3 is TGTGCCAGCAGCCAGGCGGGCGTGGGGTACAATGAGCAGTTCTTC.

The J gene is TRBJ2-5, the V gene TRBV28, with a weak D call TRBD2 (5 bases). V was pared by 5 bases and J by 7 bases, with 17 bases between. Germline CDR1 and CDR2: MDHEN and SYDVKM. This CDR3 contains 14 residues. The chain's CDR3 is CASSPRGRELTQYF. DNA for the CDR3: TGTGCCAGCAGTCCCCGGGGTCGGGAATTGACCCAGTACTTC.

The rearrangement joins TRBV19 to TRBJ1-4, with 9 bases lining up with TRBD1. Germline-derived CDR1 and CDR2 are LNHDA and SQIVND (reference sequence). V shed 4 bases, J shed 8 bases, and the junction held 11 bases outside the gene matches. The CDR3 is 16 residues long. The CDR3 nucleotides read TGTGCCAGTAGTACCGGGCGGGACAGGGAGTTCGAAAAACTGTTTTTT. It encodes CASSTGRDREFEKLFF. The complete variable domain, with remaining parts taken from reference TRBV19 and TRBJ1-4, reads DGGITQSPKYLFRKEGQNVTLSCEQNLNHDAMYWYRQDPGQGLRLIYYSQIVNDFQKGDIAEGYSVSREKKESFPLTVTSAQKNPTAFYLCASSTGRDREFEKLFFGSGTQLSVL.

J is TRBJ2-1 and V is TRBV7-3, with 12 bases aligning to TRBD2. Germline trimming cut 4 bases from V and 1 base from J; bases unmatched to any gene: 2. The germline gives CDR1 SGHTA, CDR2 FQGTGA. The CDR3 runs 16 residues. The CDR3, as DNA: TGTGCCAGCAGCTCGGGACTAGCGGGTTCCTACAATGAGCAGTTCTTC. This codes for CASSSGLAGSYNEQFF.

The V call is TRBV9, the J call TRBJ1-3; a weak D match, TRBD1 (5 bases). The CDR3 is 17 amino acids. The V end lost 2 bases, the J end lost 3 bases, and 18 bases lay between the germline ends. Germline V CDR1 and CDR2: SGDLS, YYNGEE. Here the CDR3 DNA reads TGTGCCAGCAGCGTCTCTCCACGTGGGCAGGGTGGAAACACCATATATTTT. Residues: CASSVSPRGQGGNTIYF. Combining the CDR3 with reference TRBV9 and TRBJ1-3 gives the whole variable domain DSGVTQTPKHLITATGQRVTLRCSPRSGDLSVYWYQQSLDQGLQFLIQYYNGEERAKGNILERFSAQQFPDLHSELNLSSLELGDSALYFCASSVSPRGQGGNTIYFGEGSWLTVV.

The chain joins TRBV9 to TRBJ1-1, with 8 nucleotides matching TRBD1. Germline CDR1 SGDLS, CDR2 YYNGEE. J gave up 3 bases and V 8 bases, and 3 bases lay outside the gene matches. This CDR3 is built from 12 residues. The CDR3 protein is CASDRGDTEAFF. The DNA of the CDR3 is TGTGCCAGTGACAGGGGTGACACTGAAGCTTTCTTT.

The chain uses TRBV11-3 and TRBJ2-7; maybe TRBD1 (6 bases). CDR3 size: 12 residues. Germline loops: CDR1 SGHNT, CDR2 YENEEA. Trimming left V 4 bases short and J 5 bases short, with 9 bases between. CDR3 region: CASSSGEDEQYF. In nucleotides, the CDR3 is TGTGCCAGCAGCTCAGGGGAAGACGAGCAGTACTTC.

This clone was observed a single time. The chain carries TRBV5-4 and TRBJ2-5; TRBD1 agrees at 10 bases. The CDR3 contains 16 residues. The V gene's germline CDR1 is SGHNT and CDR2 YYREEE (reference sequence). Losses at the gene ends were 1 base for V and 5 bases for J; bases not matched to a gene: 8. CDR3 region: CASSLYPGQGRETQYF. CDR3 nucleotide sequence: TGTGCCAGCAGCTTGTACCCGGGACAGGGGAGGGAGACCCAGTACTTC.

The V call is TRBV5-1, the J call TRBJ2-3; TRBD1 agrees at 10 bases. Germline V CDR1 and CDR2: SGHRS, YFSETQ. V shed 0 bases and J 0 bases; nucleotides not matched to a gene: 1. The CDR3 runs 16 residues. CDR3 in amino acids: CASSLGQGASTDTQYF. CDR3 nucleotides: TGCGCCAGCAGCTTGGGACAGGGGGCTAGCACAGATACGCAGTATTTT.